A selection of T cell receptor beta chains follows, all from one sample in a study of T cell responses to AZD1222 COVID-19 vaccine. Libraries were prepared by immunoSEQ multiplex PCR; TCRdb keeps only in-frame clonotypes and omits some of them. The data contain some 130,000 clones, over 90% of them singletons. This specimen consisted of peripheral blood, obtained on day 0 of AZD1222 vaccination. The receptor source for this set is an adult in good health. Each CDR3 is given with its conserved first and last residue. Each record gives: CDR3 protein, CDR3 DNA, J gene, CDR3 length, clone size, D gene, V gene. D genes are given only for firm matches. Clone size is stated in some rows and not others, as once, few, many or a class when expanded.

CDR3 protein: CASSLGEGRGRYGYTF; CDR3 DNA: TGTGCCAGCAGCTTGGGCGAGGGCAGGGGGCGGTATGGCTACACCTTC; J gene: TRBJ1-2; CDR3 length: 16; clone size: NA; D gene: TRBD1; V gene: TRBV5-4
CDR3 protein: CASMMGQGVGKLFF; CDR3 DNA: TGTGCCAGCATGATGGGACAGGGGGTCGGAAAACTGTTTTTT; J gene: TRBJ1-4; CDR3 length: 14; clone size: NA; D gene: TRBD1; V gene: TRBV2
CDR3 protein: CASTILAGGPGQETQYF; CDR3 DNA: TGTGCCAGCACCATACTAGCGGGGGGGCCGGGGCAAGAGACCCAGTACTTC; J gene: TRBJ2-5; CDR3 length: 17; clone size: NA; D gene: TRBD2; V gene: TRBV3-1/TRBV3-2
CDR3 protein: CASSEPRTGGNSPLHF; CDR3 DNA: TGTGCCAGCAGTGAACCCCGGACAGGGGGCAATTCACCCCTCCACTTT; J gene: TRBJ1-6; CDR3 length: 16; clone size: NA; D gene: TRBD1; V gene: TRBV2
CDR3 protein: CASSQDTSSETQYF; CDR3 DNA: TGTGCCAGCAGCCAAGATACTAGCTCTGAGACCCAGTACTTC; J gene: TRBJ2-5; CDR3 length: 14; clone size: NA; D gene: NA; V gene: TRBV3-1/TRBV3-2
CDR3 protein: CASSYSGQGALHF; CDR3 DNA: TGTGCCAGCAGTTACTCGGGGCAGGGGGCATTACATTTT; J gene: TRBJ1-5; CDR3 length: 13; clone size: NA; D gene: TRBD1; V gene: TRBV6-6
CDR3 protein: CASSSNQPQHF; CDR3 DNA: TGTGCCAGTAGTAGCAATCAGCCCCAGCATTTT; J gene: TRBJ1-5; CDR3 length: 11; clone size: NA; D gene: NA; V gene: TRBV19
CDR3 protein: CASMGGRGGYTF; CDR3 DNA: TGTGCCAGCATGGGGGGAAGAGGTGGCTACACCTTC; J gene: TRBJ1-2; CDR3 length: 12; clone size: once; D gene: NA; V gene: TRBV5-4
CDR3 protein: CASSRTESSYNEQFF; CDR3 DNA: TGTGCCAGCAGCAGGACAGAGAGCTCCTACAATGAGCAGTTCTTC; J gene: TRBJ2-1; CDR3 length: 15; clone size: NA; D gene: NA; V gene: TRBV3-1/TRBV3-2
CDR3 protein: CASSLGQADGYTF; CDR3 DNA: TGCGCCAGCAGCTTGGGACAGGCGGATGGCTACACCTTC; J gene: TRBJ1-2; CDR3 length: 13; clone size: once; D gene: NA; V gene: TRBV5-1
CDR3 protein: CASSLVLAGETQYF; CDR3 DNA: TGTGCCAGCAGCTTAGTACTAGCGGGGGAGACCCAGTACTTC; J gene: TRBJ2-5; CDR3 length: 14; clone size: NA; D gene: TRBD2; V gene: TRBV7-2
CDR3 protein: CASRPGSRTGDEEQYF; CDR3 DNA: TGTGCCAGCAGGCCGGGTTCCAGGACAGGGGATGAGGAGCAGTACTTC; J gene: TRBJ2-7; CDR3 length: 16; clone size: NA; D gene: TRBD1; V gene: TRBV28
CDR3 protein: CASSTGQPNEKLFF; CDR3 DNA: TGTGCCAGCTCAACCGGACAACCAAATGAAAAACTGTTTTTT; J gene: TRBJ1-4; CDR3 length: 14; clone size: few; D gene: NA; V gene: TRBV18
CDR3 protein: CASSKTSGGAGELFF; CDR3 DNA: TGTGCCAGCAGTAAGACTAGCGGGGGGGCCGGGGAGCTGTTTTTT; J gene: TRBJ2-2; CDR3 length: 15; clone size: NA; D gene: TRBD2; V gene: TRBV6-5
CDR3 protein: CASRQINEKLFF; CDR3 DNA: TGTGCCAGCCGACAGATTAATGAAAAACTGTTTTTT; J gene: TRBJ1-4; CDR3 length: 12; clone size: once; D gene: NA; V gene: TRBV12-3/TRBV12-4
CDR3 protein: CASSLGPPVSYGYTF; CDR3 DNA: TGTGCCAGCAGCTTAGGACCCCCAGTTAGTTATGGCTACACCTTC; J gene: TRBJ1-2; CDR3 length: 15; clone size: NA; D gene: NA; V gene: TRBV7-9
CDR3 protein: CASSTLRDGVYEQYF; CDR3 DNA: TGTGCCAGCAGCACACTCCGGGACGGGGTCTACGAGCAGTACTTC; J gene: TRBJ2-7; CDR3 length: 15; clone size: NA; D gene: NA; V gene: TRBV9
CDR3 protein: CASSPIGPNSPLHF; CDR3 DNA: TGTGCCAGCAGTCCCATAGGACCAAATTCACCCCTCCACTTT; J gene: TRBJ1-6; CDR3 length: 14; clone size: NA; D gene: NA; V gene: TRBV27
CDR3 protein: CASSEGSYSNQPQHF; CDR3 DNA: TGTGCCAGCAGTGAAGGAAGTTATAGCAATCAGCCCCAGCATTTT; J gene: TRBJ1-5; CDR3 length: 15; clone size: few; D gene: NA; V gene: TRBV2
CDR3 protein: CASSLEGTEQYF; CDR3 DNA: TGTGCCAGCAGTTTGGAAGGGACGGAGCAGTACTTC; J gene: TRBJ2-7; CDR3 length: 12; clone size: NA; D gene: NA; V gene: TRBV12-3/TRBV12-4
CDR3 protein: CASRRDTVSETQYF; CDR3 DNA: TGTGCCAGCAGACGGGACACAGTCTCAGAGACCCAGTACTTC; J gene: TRBJ2-5; CDR3 length: 14; clone size: NA; D gene: NA; V gene: TRBV6-5
CDR3 protein: CASSHHGLAGELFF; CDR3 DNA: TGTGCCAGCAGCCACCACGGACTTGCCGGGGAGCTGTTTTTT; J gene: TRBJ2-2; CDR3 length: 14; clone size: NA; D gene: NA; V gene: TRBV3-1/TRBV3-2
CDR3 protein: CASSLARENTEAFF; CDR3 DNA: TGTGCCAGCAGCTTAGCGCGGGAGAACACTGAAGCTTTCTTT; J gene: TRBJ1-1; CDR3 length: 14; clone size: NA; D gene: NA; V gene: TRBV7-2
CDR3 protein: CASRSRQEGITGELFF; CDR3 DNA: TGTGCCAGCAGGTCCAGGCAGGAAGGAATAACCGGGGAGCTGTTTTTT; J gene: TRBJ2-2; CDR3 length: 16; clone size: once; D gene: NA; V gene: TRBV2
CDR3 protein: CASSLVRGPDTQYF; CDR3 DNA: TGTGCCAGCAGCTTAGTCAGGGGTCCAGATACGCAGTATTTT; J gene: TRBJ2-3; CDR3 length: 14; clone size: NA; D gene: NA; V gene: TRBV7-8
CDR3 protein: CASSPQGSYNSPLHF; CDR3 DNA: TGTGCCAGCTCACCGCAGGGGTCCTATAATTCACCCCTCCACTTT; J gene: TRBJ1-6; CDR3 length: 15; clone size: NA; D gene: NA; V gene: TRBV18
CDR3 protein: CASRPPGEGYGYTF; CDR3 DNA: TGTGCCAGCAGGCCTCCGGGGGAAGGGTATGGCTACACCTTC; J gene: TRBJ1-2; CDR3 length: 14; clone size: NA; D gene: NA; V gene: TRBV6-6
CDR3 protein: CASSCRDYDYEQYF; CDR3 DNA: TGTGCCAGCAGCTGTAGGGACTACGACTACGAGCAGTACTTC; J gene: TRBJ2-7; CDR3 length: 14; clone size: NA; D gene: NA; V gene: TRBV21-1
CDR3 protein: CASSPSETGYGTEAFF; CDR3 DNA: TGTGCCAGCAGCCCCTCAGAGACAGGGTATGGCACTGAAGCTTTCTTT; J gene: TRBJ1-1; CDR3 length: 16; clone size: NA; D gene: NA; V gene: TRBV21-1
CDR3 protein: CASSPPVRGGGTEAFF; CDR3 DNA: TGTGCCAGCTCACCACCAGTGCGGGGGGGAGGCACTGAAGCTTTCTTT; J gene: TRBJ1-1; CDR3 length: 16; clone size: NA; D gene: NA; V gene: TRBV18
CDR3 protein: CASSPENYGYTF; CDR3 DNA: TGTGCCAGCTCACCAGAAAACTATGGCTACACCTTC; J gene: TRBJ1-2; CDR3 length: 12; clone size: NA; D gene: NA; V gene: TRBV18
CDR3 protein: CASSPTGTGGLTF; CDR3 DNA: TGTGCCAGCAGCCCTACCGGGACAGGAGGCCTCACCTTC; J gene: TRBJ1-2; CDR3 length: 13; clone size: NA; D gene: TRBD1; V gene: TRBV7-9
CDR3 protein: CASSKGGWDRNTDTQYF; CDR3 DNA: TGTGCCAGTTCTAAGGGAGGTTGGGACAGAAACACAGATACGCAGTATTTT; J gene: TRBJ2-3; CDR3 length: 17; clone size: NA; D gene: NA; V gene: TRBV19
CDR3 protein: CASSVGSADTQYF; CDR3 DNA: TGTGCCAGCAGCGTTGGCAGTGCAGATACGCAGTATTTT; J gene: TRBJ2-3; CDR3 length: 13; clone size: NA; D gene: NA; V gene: TRBV9
CDR3 protein: CASSAGLLFYGYTF; CDR3 DNA: TGTGCCAGCAGCGCGGGACTCTTGTTCTATGGCTACACCTTC; J gene: TRBJ1-2; CDR3 length: 14; clone size: NA; D gene: NA; V gene: TRBV6-5
CDR3 protein: CASSVARGLGGEKLFF; CDR3 DNA: TGTGCCAGCAGCGTAGCTCGTGGTTTAGGAGGGGAAAAACTGTTTTTT; J gene: TRBJ1-4; CDR3 length: 16; clone size: NA; D gene: NA; V gene: TRBV9
CDR3 protein: CASRNDRGYGYTF; CDR3 DNA: TGTGCCAGCAGGAATGACAGGGGGTATGGCTACACCTTC; J gene: TRBJ1-2; CDR3 length: 13; clone size: NA; D gene: TRBD1; V gene: TRBV27
CDR3 protein: CASSPFWVSPDTEAFF; CDR3 DNA: TGTGCCAGCTCACCATTCTGGGTCAGCCCAGACACTGAAGCTTTCTTT; J gene: TRBJ1-1; CDR3 length: 16; clone size: NA; D gene: NA; V gene: TRBV18
CDR3 protein: CASSPDEGTQYF; CDR3 DNA: TGCGCCAGCAGCCCGGACGAGGGCACGCAGTATTTT; J gene: TRBJ2-3; CDR3 length: 12; clone size: NA; D gene: NA; V gene: TRBV4-1
CDR3 protein: CASSGERNSPLHF; CDR3 DNA: TGTGCCAGCAGCGGCGAGCGGAATTCACCCCTCCACTTT; J gene: TRBJ1-6; CDR3 length: 13; clone size: few; D gene: NA; V gene: TRBV5-4
CDR3 protein: CASSLTGNYGYTF; CDR3 DNA: TGTGCCAGCAGCCTGACAGGAAACTATGGCTACACCTTC; J gene: TRBJ1-2; CDR3 length: 13; clone size: NA; D gene: NA; V gene: TRBV27
CDR3 protein: CASSGTGGEGTEAFF; CDR3 DNA: TGTGCCAGCAGCGGTACAGGGGGCGAGGGCACTGAAGCTTTCTTT; J gene: TRBJ1-1; CDR3 length: 15; clone size: NA; D gene: TRBD1; V gene: TRBV9
CDR3 protein: CAGGTFDYGYTF; CDR3 DNA: TGTGCCGGAGGGACTTTTGACTATGGCTACACCTTC; J gene: TRBJ1-2; CDR3 length: 12; clone size: NA; D gene: NA; V gene: TRBV5-6
CDR3 protein: CASSDVGDREDEQFF; CDR3 DNA: TGTGCCAGCAGTGATGTAGGGGACAGGGAGGATGAGCAGTTCTTC; J gene: TRBJ2-1; CDR3 length: 15; clone size: NA; D gene: TRBD1; V gene: TRBV25-1
CDR3 protein: CASSADGNYGYTF; CDR3 DNA: TGTGCCAGCAGCGCGGACGGGAACTATGGCTACACCTTC; J gene: TRBJ1-2; CDR3 length: 13; clone size: NA; D gene: NA; V gene: TRBV5-4
CDR3 protein: CASSSADHGYTF; CDR3 DNA: TGTGCCAGCAGTTCGGCAGATCACGGCTACACCTTC; J gene: TRBJ1-2; CDR3 length: 12; clone size: NA; D gene: NA; V gene: TRBV6-6
CDR3 protein: CASSPGQGTNYGYTF; CDR3 DNA: TGTGCCAGCTCACCAGGACAGGGCACGAACTATGGCTACACCTTC; J gene: TRBJ1-2; CDR3 length: 15; clone size: NA; D gene: TRBD1; V gene: TRBV18
CDR3 protein: CASSYFQGSYTDTQYF; CDR3 DNA: TGCGCCAGCAGCTATTTTCAGGGGTCCTACACAGATACGCAGTATTTT; J gene: TRBJ2-3; CDR3 length: 16; clone size: NA; D gene: NA; V gene: TRBV4-1
CDR3 protein: CSALRAGGYTF; CDR3 DNA: TGCAGTGCTCTCAGGGCGGGAGGCTACACCTTC; J gene: TRBJ1-2; CDR3 length: 11; clone size: NA; D gene: NA; V gene: TRBV20-1
CDR3 protein: CASSFYREMNTEAFF; CDR3 DNA: TGTGCCAGCAGCTTCTACAGGGAAATGAACACTGAAGCTTTCTTT; J gene: TRBJ1-1; CDR3 length: 15; clone size: NA; D gene: NA; V gene: TRBV7-9
CDR3 protein: CASSQRGLTYNEQFF; CDR3 DNA: TGTGCCAGCTCACAGAGGGGGCTAACCTACAATGAGCAGTTCTTC; J gene: TRBJ2-1; CDR3 length: 15; clone size: NA; D gene: TRBD1; V gene: TRBV18
CDR3 protein: CASRPDELTEAFF; CDR3 DNA: TGTGCCAGCCGACCGGATGAGTTGACTGAAGCTTTCTTT; J gene: TRBJ1-1; CDR3 length: 13; clone size: NA; D gene: NA; V gene: TRBV2
CDR3 protein: CASSLGGLQNEQYF; CDR3 DNA: TGTGCCAGCAGCTTAGGGGGACTTCAGAACGAGCAGTACTTC; J gene: TRBJ2-7; CDR3 length: 14; clone size: once; D gene: NA; V gene: TRBV11-3
CDR3 protein: CASSLGGERGYTF; CDR3 DNA: TGTGCCAGCAGCCTAGGAGGGGAGCGTGGCTACACCTTC; J gene: TRBJ1-2; CDR3 length: 13; clone size: NA; D gene: NA; V gene: TRBV13
CDR3 protein: CASSRTRGQTYEQYF; CDR3 DNA: TGTGCCAGCAGCCGAACCCGGGGTCAGACCTACGAGCAGTACTTC; J gene: TRBJ2-7; CDR3 length: 15; clone size: NA; D gene: NA; V gene: TRBV7-9
CDR3 protein: CASRPPGLMNTEAFF; CDR3 DNA: TGCGCCAGCAGACCTCCGGGCCTTATGAACACTGAAGCTTTCTTT; J gene: TRBJ1-1; CDR3 length: 15; clone size: once; D gene: NA; V gene: TRBV10-2
CDR3 protein: CASSIVEGQGGSYSNQPQHF; CDR3 DNA: TGTGCCAGCAGTATTGTAGAGGGACAGGGGGGCTCATATAGCAATCAGCCCCAGCATTTT; J gene: TRBJ1-5; CDR3 length: 20; clone size: NA; D gene: TRBD1; V gene: TRBV2
CDR3 protein: CASSSRGRNYGYTF; CDR3 DNA: TGTGCCAGCAGCAGCCGGGGGCGAAACTATGGCTACACCTTC; J gene: TRBJ1-2; CDR3 length: 14; clone size: NA; D gene: NA; V gene: TRBV6-5
CDR3 protein: CASSYGPRGGYTF; CDR3 DNA: TGTGCCAGCAGTTACGGGCCGAGGGGTGGCTACACCTTC; J gene: TRBJ1-2; CDR3 length: 13; clone size: NA; D gene: NA; V gene: TRBV6-5